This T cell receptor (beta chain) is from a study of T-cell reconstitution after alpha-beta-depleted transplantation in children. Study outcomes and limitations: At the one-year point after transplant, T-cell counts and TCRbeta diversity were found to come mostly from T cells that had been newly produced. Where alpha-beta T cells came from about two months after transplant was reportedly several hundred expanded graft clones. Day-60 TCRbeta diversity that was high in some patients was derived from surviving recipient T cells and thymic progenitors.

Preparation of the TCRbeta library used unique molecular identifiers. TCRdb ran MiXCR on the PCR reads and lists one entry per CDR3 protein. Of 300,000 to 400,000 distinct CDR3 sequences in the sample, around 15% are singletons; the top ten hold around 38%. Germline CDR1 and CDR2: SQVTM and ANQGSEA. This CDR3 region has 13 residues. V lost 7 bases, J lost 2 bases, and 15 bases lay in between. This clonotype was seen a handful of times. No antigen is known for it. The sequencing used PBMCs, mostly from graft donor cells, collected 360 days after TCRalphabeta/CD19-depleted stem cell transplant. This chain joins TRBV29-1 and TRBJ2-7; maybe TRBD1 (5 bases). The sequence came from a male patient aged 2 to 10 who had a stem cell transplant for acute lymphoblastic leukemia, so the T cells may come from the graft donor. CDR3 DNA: TGCAGCGCGTTAGGGGTCTCTACCTACGAGCAGTACTTC. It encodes CSALGVSTYEQYF.